These T cell receptor beta chains were read from a single sample in a study of blood T cell repertoires in COVID-19. This table comes from immunoSEQ multiplex PCR, and its TCRdb copy is limited to in-frame clones, with some not included. This sample has roughly 61,000 clones, with more than 60% found just once. What was sequenced was peripheral blood. All receptors derive from a woman in her sixties or seventies with acute or convalescent COVID-19. The CDR3 runs from the conserved cysteine through the conserved F or W. The order of the fields is V gene, D gene, J gene, CDR3 protein, CDR3 DNA. A D gene is named only where the DNA matches it firmly.

v_gene: TRBV10-1; d_gene: TRBD1; j_gene: TRBJ2-2; CDR3aa: CASRGTGGTGELFF; CDR3nt: TGCGCCAGCAGGGGGACAGGGGGGACCGGGGAGCTGTTTTTT
v_gene: TRBV11-2; d_gene: TRBD1; j_gene: TRBJ1-3; CDR3aa: CASSIRTGQGNTIYF; CDR3nt: TGTGCCAGCAGCATAAGGACAGGGCAAGGAAACACCATATATTTT
v_gene: TRBV14; d_gene: TRBD1; j_gene: TRBJ2-3; CDR3aa: CASSQILGAGRGTDTQYF; CDR3nt: TGTGCCAGCAGCCAGATCCTCGGTGCGGGCAGGGGGACAGATACGCAGTATTTT
v_gene: TRBV6-2/TRBV6-3; d_gene: -; j_gene: TRBJ2-1; CDR3aa: CASSSTVVSYNEQFF; CDR3nt: TGTGCCAGCAGTTCGACAGTTGTCTCCTACAATGAGCAGTTCTTC
v_gene: TRBV12-3/TRBV12-4; d_gene: -; j_gene: TRBJ2-1; CDR3aa: CASSLFRGGEQFF; CDR3nt: TGTGCCAGCAGTTTATTCCGGGGAGGTGAGCAGTTCTTC
v_gene: TRBV7-9; d_gene: -; j_gene: TRBJ1-6; CDR3aa: CASSLFEGTLSFPGSPLHF; CDR3nt: TGTGCCAGCAGCTTATTCGAGGGGACTCTGTCTTTCCCGGGGTCACCCCTCCACTTT
v_gene: TRBV5-6; d_gene: -; j_gene: TRBJ1-5; CDR3aa: CASSFRVQGNQPQHF; CDR3nt: TGTGCCAGCAGCTTTCGGGTCCAGGGGAATCAGCCCCAGCATTTT
v_gene: TRBV9; d_gene: TRBD2; j_gene: TRBJ2-7; CDR3aa: CASSPRTSFFYEQYF; CDR3nt: TGTGCCAGCAGCCCCCGGACTAGTTTCTTCTACGAGCAGTACTTC
v_gene: TRBV18; d_gene: TRBD1; j_gene: TRBJ2-4; CDR3aa: CASSPATGGPAKNIQYF; CDR3nt: TGTGCCAGCTCACCCGCGACAGGGGGCCCCGCCAAAAACATTCAGTACTTC
v_gene: TRBV6-1; d_gene: -; j_gene: TRBJ1-1; CDR3aa: CASSELRPGEAFF; CDR3nt: TGTGCCAGCAGTGAATTAAGGCCAGGTGAAGCTTTCTTT
v_gene: TRBV18; d_gene: TRBD1; j_gene: TRBJ1-2; CDR3aa: CASSGQRQGYGYTF; CDR3nt: TGTGCCAGCTCGGGACAACGACAGGGGTATGGCTACACCTTC
v_gene: TRBV6-5; d_gene: -; j_gene: TRBJ1-1; CDR3aa: CASRPGMNTEAFF; CDR3nt: TGTGCCAGCAGACCCGGTATGAACACTGAAGCTTTCTTT
v_gene: TRBV6-5; d_gene: -; j_gene: TRBJ1-1; CDR3aa: CASRAWTPNTEAFF; CDR3nt: TGTGCCAGCAGAGCCTGGACACCGAACACTGAAGCTTTCTTT